Below, 25 T cell receptor beta chains from the same sample are listed, as sequenced in a study of OX40 agonist ivuxolimab in advanced cancers. The repertoire was sequenced with immunoSEQ multiplex PCR; TCRdb's copy has only in-frame clones and lacks some. The sample shows roughly 76,000 clones, roughly 85% of them seen only once. The source was CD4+ or CD8+ T cells sorted from blood, collected in a trial of the OX40 agonist ivuxolimab. These TCRs come from an adult with an advanced solid tumor such as melanoma, head and neck, liver or kidney cancer.

V gene TRBV7-7 combines with J gene TRBJ2-1; possible D gene TRBD2, 6 bases. Trimming shortened V by 1 base and J by 4 bases, and 8 bases separated the two germline ends. The CDR3 is made up of 14 amino acids. The germline gives CDR1 SSHAT, CDR2 FNYEAQ (reference sequence). DNA of the CDR3: TGTGCCAGCAGCTTAGGGGCGGGATACAATGAGCAGTTCTTC. Translation gives CASSLGAGYNEQFF. The whole variable domain, filled in from reference TRBV7-7 and TRBJ2-1, reads GAGVSQSPRYKVTKRGQDVTLRCDPISSHATLYWYQQALGQGPEFLTYFNYEAQPDKSGLPSDRFSAERPEGSISTLTIQRTEQRDSAMYRCASSLGAGYNEQFFGPGTRLTVL.

The V and J genes are TRBV19 and TRBJ2-2; D might be TRBD1 (6 bases). Between the trimmed V and J ends, which lost 9 bases and 0 bases, there was a span of 11 bases. This CDR3 spans 14 amino acids. Germline assignment: CDR1 LNHDA and CDR2 SQIVND (reference sequence). As DNA, the CDR3 is TGTGCCAGCCGAGGGGGTCCGAACACCGGGGAGCTGTTTTTT. This codes for CASRGGPNTGELFF.

The chain has TRBV6-5 and TRBJ1-6, with D unresolved. The CDR3 spans 14 residues. Trimming took 0 bases from V and 10 from J, leaving 10 bases between them. Germline V gene sequence: CDR1 MNHEY, CDR2 SVGAGI. The CDR3 reads CASSYSRLGSPLHF. The CDR3 DNA follows: TGTGCCAGCAGTTACTCGCGGTTAGGCTCACCCCTCCACTTT.

V usage is TRBV4-3 and J usage is TRBJ2-1, with D possibly being TRBD1 (6 bases). The V and J ends lost 2 bases and 8 bases respectively, with 13 bases between them. Germline CDR1 reads LGHNA; CDR2 reads YSLEER. The CDR3 runs to 14 residues. CDR3 sequence (DNA): TGCGCCAGCAGCCAAATCCTAAGACAGGATGAGCAGTTCTTC. It codes for CASSQILRQDEQFF.

V gene TRBV21-1 combines with J gene TRBJ1-1; the table assigns TRBD1, which was not confirmed against the DNA. TRBV21-1 is annotated as a pseudogene. The CDR3 spans 14 residues. Here the CDR3 reads CASSKECQNTEAFF. In DNA form, the CDR3 reads TGTGCCAGCAGCAAAGAATGTCAGAACACTGAAGCTTTCTTT.

The chain links TRBV6-5 to TRBJ1-2, with a possible D match to TRBD1 (6 bases). Germline loops: CDR1 MNHEY, CDR2 SVGAGI. Trimming removed 5 bases at V and 6 bases at J, with 13 bases between. There are 13 residues in the CDR3. The CDR3 DNA reads as TGTGCCAGCAGTCCCTCGGGGGCGGATGGCTACACCTTC. Protein sequence: CASSPSGADGYTF.

The J gene is TRBJ2-7, the V gene TRBV6-5; D tentatively reads TRBD1 or TRBD2 (5 bases each). The V end was cut by 2 bases, the J end by 3 bases, with 8 bases between. There are 13 residues in the CDR3. Per germline, CDR1 MNHEY and CDR2 SVGAGI. The CDR3 sequence: CASSYRGDYEQYF. In DNA form, the CDR3 reads TGTGCCAGCAGTTACAGAGGGGACTACGAGCAGTACTTC.

The CDR3 DNA sequence: TGTGCCAGCAGCCCCCAGGGGGCAGGAGGCTACACCTTC. It translates to CASSPQGAGGYTF. The V call is TRBV7-2, the J call TRBJ1-2, with TRBD1 identical over 8 bases. V trimming: 5 bases; J trimming: 8 bases; junction bases outside the gene matches: 7. Germline CDR1 SGHTA, CDR2 FQGNSA. This CDR3 region has 13 residues.

The chain uses TRBV6-5 and TRBJ2-5; TRBD1 agrees at 8 bases. V was clipped by 4 bases and J by 2 bases; unmatched bases: 9. Per the germline V gene, CDR1 is MNHEY and CDR2 is SVGAGI. The CDR3 is made up of 16 amino acids. CDR3 sequence reads: CASSSQGARKQETQYF. Here the CDR3 DNA reads TGTGCCAGCAGTTCTCAGGGGGCGCGAAAACAAGAGACCCAGTACTTC.

This clone is a singleton in its sample. This chain joins TRBV9 and TRBJ2-3; TRBD2 matches 9 bases. The CDR3 extends over 18 amino acids. V lost 3 bases, J lost 6 bases, and 17 bases stayed unmatched. Germline assignment: CDR1 SGDLS and CDR2 YYNGEE. The CDR3 loop is CASSALGGGRAGSDTQYF. The CDR3 DNA follows: TGTGCCAGCAGCGCCCTCGGGGGCGGGAGGGCCGGTAGTGATACGCAGTATTTT. Based on the CDR3 plus reference TRBV9 and TRBJ2-3, the full variable domain is DSGVTQTPKHLITATGQRVTLRCSPRSGDLSVYWYQQSLDQGLQFLIQYYNGEERAKGNILERFSAQQFPDLHSELNLSSLELGDSALYFCASSALGGGRAGSDTQYFGPGTRLTVL.

The chain is built from TRBV5-6 and TRBJ2-7; 7 positions match TRBD1. Trimming removed 2 bases from V and 7 bases from J; junction bases left unmatched: 6. Germline CDR1 and CDR2: SGHDT and YYEEEE. The CDR3 sequence is 13 residues long. In DNA form, the CDR3 reads TGTGCCAGCAGCTTTATACAGGGGTGGGAGCAGTACTTC. Amino acids: CASSFIQGWEQYF. The complete variable domain, with remaining parts taken from reference TRBV5-6 and TRBJ2-7, reads DAGVTQSPTHLIKTRGQQVTLRCSPKSGHDTVSWYQQALGQGPQFIFQYYEEEERQRGNFPDRFSGHQFPNYSSELNVNALLLGDSALYLCASSFIQGWEQYFGPGTRLTVT.

This rearrangement joins TRBV18 to TRBJ2-7; 9 bases line up with TRBD1. Germline lookup yields CDR1 KGHSH and CDR2 LQKENI. The ends lost 6 bases at V and 3 bases at J; junction bases unmatched: 9. CDR3 length equals 15 residues. In DNA, the CDR3 is TGTGCCAGCTCCCACCTTACAGGGGGCCTCTACGAGCAGTACTTC. Translating it yields CASSHLTGGLYEQYF.

CDR3 protein: CASSFQNTEAFF. CDR3 sequence (DNA): TGTGCCAGCAGCTTCCAGAACACTGAAGCTTTCTTT. The chain carries TRBV11-2 and TRBJ1-1; no clear D gene. The CDR3 spans 12 residues. The V gene's germline CDR1 is SGHAT and CDR2 FQNNGV. The V end was cut by 3 bases, the J end by 1 base, with 3 bases between.

The V and J genes are TRBV6-1 and TRBJ2-2, with TRBD1 as a possible D gene (6 bases). Germline CDR1 reads MNHNS; CDR2 reads SASEGT. Trimming pared 6 bases from V and 1 base from J, leaving 6 bases between. The CDR3 consists of 13 residues. CDR3 coding DNA: TGTGCCAGCAGGACAGGGAACACCGGGGAGCTGTTTTTT. Encoded protein: CASRTGNTGELFF.

The rearrangement links TRBV5-1 to TRBJ2-3; TRBD1 agrees at 8 bases. V shed 4 bases, J shed 4 bases, and the junction held 5 bases outside the gene matches. Germline V gives CDR1 SGHRS, CDR2 YFSETQ. The CDR3 totals 14 residues. CDR3: CASSQDRAPDTQYF. DNA of the CDR3: TGCGCCAGCAGCCAGGACAGGGCCCCAGATACGCAGTATTTT.

This sequence joins TRBV19 and TRBJ2-3, with D perhaps given as TRBD1 or TRBD2 (5 bases each). The CDR3 is made up of 17 amino acids. CDR1 and CDR2 (germline): LNHDA, SQIVND (reference sequence). Trimming took off 5 bases at V and 3 bases at J, with 21 bases between the two ends. CDR3 region: CASSSNPGWGFTDTQYF. In nucleotides, the CDR3 is TGTGCCAGTAGTTCAAACCCAGGGTGGGGGTTTACAGATACGCAGTATTTT.

The genes are TRBV19 and TRBJ1-5; TRBD1 agrees at 8 bases. CDR1 and CDR2 (germline): LNHDA, SQIVND (reference sequence). The CDR3 is made up of 16 amino acids. The junction had 10 bases not matched to a gene; V was cut back by 6 bases and J by 3 bases. The CDR3 DNA reads as TGTGCCAGTAGCCTTCACCAGGACAGGGTCAATCAGCCCCAGCATTTT. Translated, it gives CASSLHQDRVNQPQHF.

The chain employs TRBV2 and TRBJ1-4, with a weak D call TRBD1 (6 bases). Trimming took 6 bases from V and 5 from J, leaving 16 bases between them. This CDR3 region has 15 residues. The germline gives CDR1 SNHLY, CDR2 FYNNEI. The CDR3 DNA reads TGTGCCAGCAGAAGACAGCTCCAGGGGAATGAAAAACTGTTTTTT. It encodes CASRRQLQGNEKLFF.

The rearrangement uses TRBV11-2 and TRBJ1-4; TRBD1 aligns across 8 bases. Trimming removed 1 base from V and 10 bases from J; junction bases left unmatched: 5. This CDR3 region has 14 residues. Germline-derived CDR1 and CDR2 are SGHAT and FQNNGV. Here the CDR3 reads CASSLAGQGGKLFF. The CDR3 nucleotides read TGTGCCAGCAGCTTAGCAGGACAGGGCGGAAAACTGTTTTTT.

The chain joins TRBV9 to TRBJ1-2; D call uncertain. V was trimmed by 2 bases and J by 1 base, leaving 9 bases between them. The germline gives CDR1 SGDLS, CDR2 YYNGEE. The CDR3 has 14 residues. CDR3 amino acids: CASSVRRDNYGYTF. CDR3 nucleotide sequence: TGTGCCAGCAGCGTTAGGAGGGATAACTATGGCTACACCTTC. Filled out from reference TRBV9 and TRBJ1-2, the complete variable domain reads DSGVTQTPKHLITATGQRVTLRCSPRSGDLSVYWYQQSLDQGLQFLIQYYNGEERAKGNILERFSAQQFPDLHSELNLSSLELGDSALYFCASSVRRDNYGYTFGSGTRLTVV.

V gene TRBV10-1 combines with J gene TRBJ1-6; 8 nucleotides align to TRBD1. V shed 6 bases, J shed 6 bases, and the junction held 7 bases outside the gene matches. Germline V lookup: CDR1 WNHNN, CDR2 SYGVQD (reference sequence). There are 15 residues in the CDR3. Written as DNA, the CDR3 is TGCGCCAGCAGGTTGGGACAGGCAAGTAATTCACCCCTCCACTTT. Protein sequence: CASRLGQASNSPLHF.

The chain employs TRBV18 and TRBJ1-4, with a weak D call TRBD1 (6 bases). The germline V and J ends were trimmed by 4 bases and 5 bases, with 23 bases remaining between them. Germline V gene lookup returns CDR1 KGHSH and CDR2 LQKENI. The CDR3 has 18 residues. This CDR3 is CASSLSIPGTTNNEKLFF. CDR3 in DNA: TGTGCCAGCTCACTGTCTATTCCCGGGACAACTAACAATGAAAAACTGTTTTTT.

The chain recombines TRBV7-6 with TRBJ1-1, with D possibly matching TRBD1 (5 bases). CDR1 SGHVS and CDR2 FNYEAQ come from the germline V gene. The CDR3 is 11 amino acids. The V and J ends lost 1 base and 10 bases respectively, with 7 bases between them. CDR3 residues: CASSLGQGAFF. DNA of the CDR3: TGTGCCAGCAGCTTAGGCCAGGGAGCTTTCTTT.

The chain carries TRBV7-8 and TRBJ2-5; 11 bases line up with TRBD2. The CDR3 is 17 amino acids. Germline loops: CDR1 SGHVS, CDR2 FQNEAQ. Trimming at V came to 5 bases and at J to 4 bases, leaving 12 bases not matched to a gene. This CDR3 is CASSQFLAGGGVETQYF. The DNA for the CDR3 is TGTGCCAGCAGCCAATTCCTAGCGGGAGGCGGTGTAGAGACCCAGTACTTC.

V gene TRBV9 combines with J gene TRBJ2-7; TRBD2 might be the D (6 bases). V shed 0 bases and J shed 2 bases, with 12 bases lying between them. The CDR3 spans 15 residues. Germline CDR1 is SGDLS and CDR2 is YYNGEE. CDR3 nucleotides: TGTGCCAGCAGCGTAGGGCCTAGCGAGACCTACGAGCAGTACTTC. Residues: CASSVGPSETYEQYF. Full variable domain (outside the CDR3, taken from reference TRBV9 and TRBJ2-7): DSGVTQTPKHLITATGQRVTLRCSPRSGDLSVYWYQQSLDQGLQFLIQYYNGEERAKGNILERFSAQQFPDLHSELNLSSLELGDSALYFCASSVGPSETYEQYFGPGTRLTVT.